The clone carrying this T cell receptor (beta chain) occurred a few times. Its specificity is not known. Every patient experienced relapse after autologous stem cell transplantation, and brentuximab vedotin exposure varied. The junction had 5 bases not matched to a gene; V was cut back by 7 bases and J by 2 bases. The CDR3 consists of 13 residues. CDR1 is MNHNY, CDR2 SVGAGI, per germline (reference sequence). This sample was included in a study of PD-1 blockade in classical Hodgkin lymphoma. Findings of the study overall: Reported baseline diversity: healthy donors highest, relapsed/refractory patients lowest. A significant rise in TCR diversity by C4D1 was seen for CD4+ but not CD8+ cells. Patients with a complete response exhibited baseline diversity comparable to newly diagnosed patients.

Sequencing used immunoSEQ multiplex PCR; TCRdb keeps in-frame clones, though not all of them. The profile shows tens of thousands of clones, approximately 92% of them singletons. The chain joins TRBV6-6 to TRBJ2-7; 7 bases are shared with TRBD1. The origin of this receptor is a human donor with classical Hodgkin lymphoma. Sequences were derived from peripheral blood mononuclear cells (PBMCs), sampled before the second cycle of nivolumab. In DNA form, the CDR3 reads TGTGCCAGCACTAAGGGGGCAGCCTACGAGCAGTACTTC. Amino acid sequence: CASTKGAAYEQYF.